One and the same sample provided the 26 T cell receptor beta chains below, sequenced in a study of blood T cell repertoires in COVID-19 (dated by TCRdb to between 2020 and 2021). Receptors were amplified or captured by the immunoSEQ multiplex PCR assay. This is the immuneACCESS table as TCRdb keeps it, with only in-frame sequences that have V and J called. A part of the clones is gone; compared with another copy, unresolved V genes explain less than half, and the rest is unexplained. The sample table records around 170,000 clones; 80% to 90% of these occur just once. The ten most abundant clones make up 7% to 10% of the sample. What was sequenced was peripheral blood. The source of these receptors is a man aged 50 or older with active or convalescent COVID-19.

V is TRBV29-1 and J is TRBJ1-1; maybe TRBD1 (6 bases). With 4 bases removed from V and 4 bases from J, the gap between germline ends came to 10 bases. The CDR3 is 12 residues long. CDR1 and CDR2 (germline): SQVTM, ANQGSEA. The CDR3: CSVGRGGTEAFF. For the CDR3, the DNA is TGCAGCGTTGGAAGAGGGGGCACTGAAGCTTTCTTT.

The rearrangement links TRBV5-1 to TRBJ2-1; 8 bases fit TRBD2. The trim removed 5 bases at V and 7 bases at J, leaving 11 bases unmatched. Per germline, CDR1 SGHRS and CDR2 YFSETQ. This CDR3 contains 15 residues. This CDR3 reads CASRTGGREVNEQFF. The CDR3 DNA is TGCGCCAGCAGGACGGGGGGGCGAGAGGTAAATGAGCAGTTCTTC.

The chain has TRBV18 and TRBJ2-7, with D hard to call. The ends were cut back, 0 bases at V and 2 bases at J, with 14 bases in the middle. CDR3 length: 16 residues. Looked up from germline, CDR1 is KGHSH and CDR2 is LQKENI. The CDR3 loop reads CASSPPLTLSTYEQYF. CDR3 nucleotides: TGTGCCAGCTCACCACCACTAACCTTATCAACCTACGAGCAGTACTTC.

The V and J genes are TRBV10-3 and TRBJ1-5; D remains ambiguous. Germline V gene lookup returns CDR1 ENHRY and CDR2 SYGVKD. V was pared by 0 bases and J by 5 bases, with 5 bases between. The CDR3 extends over 13 amino acids. In DNA form, the CDR3 reads TGTGCCATCAGTGAGTCGTATGATCAGCCCCAGCATTTT. As protein: CAISESYDQPQHF.

V usage is TRBV28 and J usage is TRBJ1-2; a weak D match, TRBD1 (5 bases). Trimming shortened V by 6 bases and J by 0 bases, and 8 bases separated the two germline ends. Germline V lookup: CDR1 MDHEN, CDR2 SYDVKM. The CDR3 length is 13 residues. Here the CDR3 DNA reads TGTGCCAGCAGGGGGGAGGCTAACTATGGCTACACCTTC. Translated: CASRGEANYGYTF.

A few counts support this clone. V gene TRBV28 combines with J gene TRBJ1-5; 7 positions agree with TRBD1. The trim removed 6 bases at V and 0 bases at J, leaving 14 bases unmatched. CDR3 size: 18 residues. CDR1 is MDHEN, CDR2 SYDVKM, per germline. The CDR3 DNA reads as TGTGCCAGCAGGGCCCCAGGAGGGGGCTGGGGTAGCAATCAGCCCCAGCATTTT. This sequence encodes CASRAPGGGWGSNQPQHF.

The V gene is TRBV19, the J gene TRBJ1-3; 7 nucleotides line up with TRBD1. The CDR3 has 15 residues. Trimming removed 6 bases from V and 4 bases from J; junction bases left unmatched: 9. Germline V gene sequence: CDR1 LNHDA, CDR2 SQIVND (reference sequence). The CDR3 DNA follows: TGTGCCAGTAGGATCCACAGGGGCGACGGAAACACCATATATTTT. Translated: CASRIHRGDGNTIYF.

The chain carries TRBV24-1 and TRBJ2-1, with 9 nucleotides matching TRBD1. The J segment lost 1 base and the V segment lost 4 bases, leaving 7 bases of the junction unmatched. Germline V gives CDR1 KGHDR, CDR2 SFDVKD. The CDR3 is made up of 17 amino acids. DNA of the CDR3: TGTGCCACCAGTGACCGGGACAGGGTCGGATCCTACAATGAGCAGTTCTTC. This encodes CATSDRDRVGSYNEQFF.

This clone was detected a few times. This chain uses TRBV7-3 with TRBJ1-1; D remains ambiguous. CDR1 and CDR2 (germline): SGHTA, FQGTGA. The CDR3 spans 17 residues. V lost 4 bases, J lost 5 bases, and 23 bases lay in between. The chain's CDR3 is CASSSSLLSVESTEAFF. CDR3 DNA: TGTGCCAGCAGCTCTTCCCTCCTGTCGGTCGAGAGTACTGAAGCTTTCTTT.

This clone was picked up a small number of times. The genes are TRBV20-1 and TRBJ1-5; no clear D. The CDR3 is 14 residues long. CDR1 DFQATT and CDR2 SNEGSKA come from the germline V gene (reference sequence). Trimming removed 3 bases from V and 2 bases from J, with 11 bases in between. The CDR3 DNA reads as TGCAGTGCTAGTGGGAGTTTAGGCAATCAGCCCCAGCATTTT. It is translated as CSASGSLGNQPQHF.

This clone was detected once. The gene calls are TRBV18 and TRBJ1-2; 7 nucleotides match TRBD1. The germline gives CDR1 KGHSH, CDR2 LQKENI. This CDR3 region has 16 residues. The junction had 10 bases not matched to a gene; V was cut back by 6 bases and J by 0 bases. CDR3 nucleotides: TGTGCCAGCTCGACAAACAGGGGAGGCCCTAACTATGGCTACACCTTC. This sequence encodes CASSTNRGGPNYGYTF.

The chain links TRBV15 to TRBJ1-3, with no clear D. The CDR3 runs to 16 residues. The germline V gene encodes CDR1 LNHNV and CDR2 YYDKDF (reference sequence). Deletions cut 0 bases from V and 7 bases from J, with 16 bases between. For the CDR3, the DNA is TGTGCCACCAGCAGAGATCGGGGATCAGGTGGGAACACCATATATTTT. This encodes CATSRDRGSGGNTIYF.

This clone was detected once. This sequence joins TRBV19 and TRBJ2-7, with D possibly TRBD1 on 5 matching bases. The CDR3 spans 13 residues. CDR1 and CDR2 (germline): LNHDA, SQIVND (reference sequence). The V end was cut by 7 bases, the J end by 6 bases, with 16 bases between. The CDR3 here is CASTADGACEQYF. CDR3 DNA sequence: TGTGCCAGTACCGCCGATGGGGCCTGCGAGCAGTACTTC.

This chain links TRBV9 with TRBJ1-2; TRBD1 agrees at 8 bases. Trimming cost V 3 bases and J 8 bases; bases outside gene matches: 6. Germline values: CDR1 SGDLS, CDR2 YYNGEE. The CDR3 is 13 residues long. CDR3: CASSDRTGKGYTF. The CDR3 DNA is TGTGCCAGCAGCGATAGGACAGGGAAGGGCTACACCTTC.

The chain combines TRBV3-1 (or the pseudogene TRBV3-2) with TRBJ1-1; D possibly corresponds to TRBD1 (5 bases). The V end was cut by 2 bases, the J end by 3 bases, with 13 bases between. This CDR3 contains 15 residues. Germline-derived CDR1 and CDR2 are LGHDT and YNNKEL (reference sequence). The CDR3 DNA sequence: TGTGCCAGCAGCCAACCCCTGTCCAGGGACACTGAAGCTTTCTTT. It is translated as CASSQPLSRDTEAFF.

This chain connects TRBV6-5 to TRBJ2-5; TRBD2 is a possible D gene (7 bases). The CDR3 has 14 amino acids. Trimming shortened V by 8 bases and J by 0 bases, and 13 bases separated the two germline ends. CDR1 is MNHEY and CDR2 is SVGAGI in the germline V gene. The CDR3 sequence is CASGEGGYQETQYF. Here the CDR3 DNA reads TGTGCCAGCGGAGAGGGGGGGTACCAAGAGACCCAGTACTTC.

CDR3 region: CASSFNPTYNEQFF. The CDR3 DNA sequence: TGTGCCAGCAGTTTTAATCCTACCTACAATGAGCAGTTCTTC. This chain links TRBV27 with TRBJ2-1; no reliable D call. Looked up from germline, CDR1 is MNHEY and CDR2 is SMNVEV (reference sequence). The germline V and J ends were trimmed by 3 bases and 2 bases, with 8 bases remaining between them. The length of the CDR3 is 14 residues.

The chain uses TRBV4-3 and TRBJ2-1, with D possibly TRBD2 on 6 matching bases. Germline CDR1 and CDR2: LGHNA and YSLEER. This CDR3 has 17 amino acids. Trimming shortened V by 3 bases and J by 4 bases, and 19 bases separated the two germline ends. CDR3 region: CASSQGLGGNRYNEQFF. In DNA form, the CDR3 reads TGCGCCAGCAGCCAGGGACTTGGGGGGAATCGGTACAATGAGCAGTTCTTC.

The rearrangement uses TRBV5-6 and TRBJ2-7; a weak D match, TRBD1 (6 bases). V lost 4 bases to trimming and J lost 6 bases, with 17 bases between them. Germline CDR1 reads SGHDT; CDR2 reads YYEEEE. The CDR3 spans 14 residues. The CDR3 DNA sequence: TGTGCCAGCAGCCCTGGCGCAGGGGATCGCGAGCAGTACTTC. This encodes CASSPGAGDREQYF.

The chain uses TRBV4-3 and TRBJ2-3; perhaps TRBD1 as D (8 bases). V was clipped by 2 bases and J by 4 bases, with 13 bases between them. The CDR3 is 15 residues long. Per the germline V gene, CDR1 is LGHNA and CDR2 is YSLEER. Written as DNA, the CDR3 is TGCGCCAGCAGCCAAACAGGGGGGGGCCCAGATACGCAGTATTTT. This codes for CASSQTGGGPDTQYF.

This sequence joins TRBV3-1 (or the pseudogene TRBV3-2) and TRBJ2-2; 9 bases agree with TRBD1. With 6 bases clipped from V and 2 bases from J, the junction kept 1 base outside the gene matches. Germline V gene sequence: CDR1 LGHDT, CDR2 YNNKEL (reference sequence). This CDR3 is built from 14 residues. CDR3 region: CASRQGANTGELFF. CDR3 in DNA: TGTGCCAGCAGACAGGGGGCTAACACCGGGGAGCTGTTTTTT.

CDR3 in DNA: TGTGCCAGCAGGCCCGGAGGGGCCGAGCAGTTCTTC. This translates into CASRPGGAEQFF. The chain carries TRBV2 and TRBJ2-1; weak D call: TRBD2 (6 bases). Trimming took 6 bases from V and 10 from J, leaving 13 bases between them. The CDR3 is 12 residues long. Germline V gene sequence: CDR1 SNHLY, CDR2 FYNNEI. Using reference TRBV2 and TRBJ2-1 for the parts outside the CDR3, the full variable domain is EPEVTQTPSHQVTQMGQEVILRCVPISNHLYFYWYRQILGQKVEFLVSFYNNEISEKSEIFDDQFSVERPDGSNFTLKIRSTKLEDSAMYFCASRPGGAEQFFGPGTRLTVL.

This rearrangement joins TRBV9 to TRBJ1-2; 7 bases align to TRBD1. V dropped 4 bases and J dropped 4; count of bases not matched to a gene: 13. Germline values: CDR1 SGDLS, CDR2 YYNGEE. The CDR3 loop spans 16 amino acids. CDR3 sequence (DNA): TGTGCCAGCAGCAGCAACGGACAGGAGACTCGCTATGGCTACACCTTC. Encoded protein: CASSSNGQETRYGYTF.

The genes are TRBV6-6 and TRBJ2-2, with 8 bases identical to TRBD1. Losses at the gene ends were 4 bases for V and 1 base for J; bases not matched to a gene: 2. This CDR3 has 15 amino acids. Germline V gives CDR1 MNHNY, CDR2 SVGAGI (reference sequence). The CDR3, as DNA: TGTGCCAGCAGTTTCGGACAGGGGAACACCGGGGAGCTGTTTTTT. Amino acid sequence: CASSFGQGNTGELFF.

The chain has TRBV7-9 and TRBJ1-2, with TRBD1 matching over 9 bases. The trim removed 3 bases at V and 2 bases at J, leaving 4 bases unmatched. The CDR3 extends over 15 amino acids. Germline V gives CDR1 SEHNR, CDR2 FQNEAQ (reference sequence). CDR3 sequence reads: CASSLVQGANYGYTF. CDR3 in DNA: TGTGCCAGCAGCTTGGTACAGGGGGCAAACTATGGCTACACCTTC.

The chain's CDR3 is CSASPRVDGYTF. In DNA form, the CDR3 reads TGCAGTGCTAGTCCCAGGGTAGACGGCTACACCTTC. The chain uses TRBV20-1 and TRBJ1-2; TRBD1 is a possible D gene (5 bases). CDR1 is DFQATT, CDR2 SNEGSKA, per germline (reference sequence). CDR3 length: 12 amino acids. V was cut by 3 bases and J by 8 bases, with 13 bases left in between.